This TCR beta chain was sequenced for a study of blood T cell repertoires in COVID-19. Study in general: Sites across the United States, Italy and Spain contributed samples from acute and convalescent COVID-19.

Study processing details: Amplification with reference gene primers provided the estimates of nucleated cell counts. The table came from immunoSEQ multiplex PCR; TCRdb's copy has only in-frame clones and leaves some out. V, J and clone size derive from that table, while D and trimming were established from the DNA sequence. The table lists almost 350,000 clones, almost 90% of them singletons. Germline V gene lookup returns CDR1 SGHTA and CDR2 FQGTGA. V gave up 2 bases and J gave up 4 bases; unmatched junction bases: 5. The CDR3 loop spans 15 amino acids. Cohort allocation depended upon clinical history that participants reported.

This sequence originates from a woman aged 25 to 45 who had been exposed to COVID-19. The sample comprised PBMCs or T cells enriched from blood (not recorded which). This rearrangement joins TRBV7-3 to TRBJ2-5, with 9 bases that match TRBD2. CDR3 in amino acids: CASSLGGRVGETQYF. The DNA of the CDR3 is TGTGCCAGCAGCTTAGGCGGGAGGGTCGGAGAGACCCAGTACTTC. Based on the CDR3 plus reference TRBV7-3 and TRBJ2-5, the full variable domain is GAGVSQTPSNKVTEKGKYVELRCDPISGHTALYWYRQSLGQGPEFLIYFQGTGAADDSGLPNDRFFAVRPEGSVSTLKIQRTERGDSAVYLCASSLGGRVGETQYFGPGTRLLVL.